A single sample is the source of the 7 T cell receptor beta chains below, sequenced in a study of beta chain features in type 1 diabetes. Every isolated RNA sample was fully reverse transcribed, so sequencing captured expressed TCRB transcripts. Sequenced by immunoSEQ multiplex PCR; TCRdb stores in-frame clones only, minus some. The table has just over 450,000 clones, about 30% seen once. Sample: naive CD4+ T cells from blood. These TCRs come from a man aged 18-30 years in good health.

The chain recombines TRBV7-2 with TRBJ2-3; D may be TRBD1 (5 bases). CDR1 is SGHTA, CDR2 FQGNSA, per germline. V was pared by 5 bases and J by 10 bases, with 13 bases between. This CDR3 spans 12 amino acids. CDR3 sequence reads: CASSPPSGSQYF. The CDR3 nucleotides are TGTGCCAGCAGCCCCCCTTCAGGGTCGCAGTATTTT.

This clone was counted a few times. This chain joins TRBV30 and TRBJ2-3; 9 positions match TRBD1. CDR3 length: 14 residues. The V and J ends lost 4 bases and 3 bases, in that order; junction bases with no gene match: 5. Germline V gene lookup returns CDR1 GTSNPN and CDR2 SVGIG (reference sequence). The DNA of the CDR3 is TGTGCCTGGACTCGGGACAGGGAGACAGATACGCAGTATTTT. This encodes CAWTRDRETDTQYF.

The chain is built from TRBV30 and TRBJ1-2, with D possibly TRBD1 on 5 matching bases. Germline V gene sequence: CDR1 GTSNPN, CDR2 SVGIG (reference sequence). The V end was cut by 0 bases, the J end by 8 bases, with 16 bases between. This CDR3 spans 14 amino acids. CDR3 sequence: CAWSVSAGSGGYTF. The DNA for the CDR3 is TGTGCCTGGAGTGTATCGGCAGGGTCGGGCGGCTACACCTTC.

The rearrangement joins TRBV7-3 to TRBJ2-1; a possible D gene is TRBD2 (6 bases). Germline V gives CDR1 SGHTA, CDR2 FQGTGA. Trimming removed 5 bases from V and 9 bases from J, with 14 bases in between. The CDR3 covers 13 residues. Here the CDR3 DNA reads TGTGCCAGCAGCACCCGGGACTCGGGTGAGCAGTTCTTC. Protein: CASSTRDSGEQFF.

This clone was found a few times. The chain carries TRBV30 and TRBJ1-3; TRBD1 agrees at 8 bases. From germline, CDR1 is GTSNPN and CDR2 SVGIG (reference sequence). This CDR3 comprises 14 residues. The V segment lost 3 bases and the J segment 4 bases; nucleotides outside the gene matches: 5. CDR3 amino acids: CAWSRTGRGNTIYF. In DNA, the CDR3 is TGTGCCTGGAGCCGGACAGGGCGCGGAAACACCATATATTTT.

On this clone: Other nucleotide sequences in the sample specify the same CDR3. CDR3 DNA sequence: TGTGCCTGGAGCCCCGACAGGGGCGGCTATGGCTACACCTTC. Protein: CAWSPDRGGYGYTF. The genes are TRBV30 and TRBJ1-2; 8 bases map to TRBD1. After removal of 3 bases from V and 4 bases from J, the junction contained 7 bases not matched to a gene. Germline V gene data show CDR1 as GTSNPN and CDR2 as SVGIG (reference sequence). This CDR3 is built from 14 residues.

The rearrangement links TRBV25-1 to TRBJ1-2; the D gene is possibly TRBD1 (6 bases). CDR1 is MGHDK and CDR2 is SYGVNS in the germline V gene. V dropped 4 bases and J dropped 3 bases, with 18 bases sitting between them. CDR3 length: 16 residues. The DNA for the CDR3 is TGTGCCAGCAGTGCCTTAGGGGGTAGCGGGTACTATGGCTACACCTTC. It encodes CASSALGGSGYYGYTF.